This T cell receptor (beta chain) was captured in a study of CD8 T cells in Susac syndrome. Study-level information: Intravenous immunoglobulin alone or corticosteroids were being given to patients with Susac syndrome at blood draw, unless they were therapy-naive.

FACS enriched CD8+ TEMRA cells, while bulk CD8+ and CD4+ were negatively isolated. With random hexamers, reverse transcription was performed on roughly 0.5 to 1 ug of RNA. TCRdb re-analysed the immunoSEQ multiplex PCR reads in MiXCR, keeping a single row per CDR3 protein. The data show about 180,000 distinct CDR3 sequences, around 94% seen once. Trimming removed 2 bases from V and 3 bases from J, with 10 bases in between. Germline values: CDR1 MGHDK, CDR2 SYGVNS. The CDR3 is 15 amino acids. The chain links TRBV25-1 to TRBJ2-2; perhaps D is TRBD1 or TRBD2 (5 bases each). The TCR was taken from a human donor with Susac syndrome. The sequencing input was CD4+ T cells from PBMCs. CDR3: CASSEPGDHTGELFF. CDR3 nucleotide sequence: TGTGCCAGCAGTGAACCCGGGGACCACACCGGGGAGCTGTTTTTT.